This T cell receptor (beta chain) was captured by sequencing in a study of T cell changes during pregnancy in multiple sclerosis. Assay: immunoSEQ multiplex PCR; the TCRdb copy retains only in-frame clones and omits some. Of 90,000 or so clones listed, 91% are singletons. In germline, CDR1 is ENHRY, CDR2 SYGVKD. Deletions cut 9 bases from V and 9 bases from J, with 14 bases between. CDR3 size: 11 residues. This clonotype was obtained from a female donor with multiple sclerosis, enrolled in a pregnancy study. The sample consisted of peripheral blood, taken before pregnancy. This chain joins TRBV10-3 and TRBJ1-1; perhaps TRBD1 as D (6 bases). The CDR3 sequence: CAINAQGKAFF. CDR3 nucleotide sequence: TGTGCCATTAACGCACAGGGAAAAGCTTTCTTT.